The sequence of this TCR beta chain was determined in a study of shared clonotypes between healthy human individuals. At the level of the study: CD8 memory received one plate per donor, CD8 naive two, CD4 memory three and CD4 naive three. Study findings and constraints: Sharing across a few donors was seen in 4% to 5% of naive CD4 clonotypes. What naive subsets generally showed was a larger estimated richness than memory subsets showed.

Sequencing was performed with immunoSEQ multiplex PCR; in TCRdb, only in-frame clones are kept and a portion is missing. The table includes some 2,400,000 clones, approximately 96% detected once. Points on this clone: Its target is not known.

The sequence came from a man younger than 30 in good health. Sequenced material: naive CD4+ T cells sorted from blood. Subset in this sample: CD45RA+ positively selected.

The CDR3 sequence: CASSPVTGWDTEAFF. The CDR3 DNA reads TGTGCCAGCAGCCCTGTTACAGGGTGGGACACTGAAGCTTTCTTT. The V and J genes are TRBV7-9 and TRBJ1-1; tentatively, D is TRBD1 (6 bases). Trimming shortened V by 5 bases and J by 3 bases, and 16 bases separated the two germline ends. Per germline, CDR1 SEHNR and CDR2 FQNEAQ (reference sequence). The CDR3 loop spans 15 amino acids.